The rows below give T cell receptor beta chains drawn from one sample of a study of T-cell memory formation after mild COVID-19. TCRdb re-derived calls from the 5' RACE reads in MiXCR, one entry per CDR3 protein. This table holds around 100,000 distinct CDR3 sequences, 20% to 25% found once. Sequenced input: PBMCs or a T cell subset sorted from them (not recorded which). The receptors were sampled from a man between 18 and 29 years old who had mild COVID-19 (a few samples of this study predate the infection). Cell type and time point are not known. Both conserved end residues are part of each CDR3. Fields, in order: V gene, clone size, D gene, J gene, CDR3 DNA, CDR3 protein. D genes are given only for firm matches. The size of a clone is reported for some rows only, either as once, few or many, or as a class for expanded clones.

>TRBV3-1|NA|NA|TRBJ2-2
TGTGCCAGCAGCCAAAGGTCCGGGGAGCTGTTTTTT
CASSQRSGELFF
>TRBV7-6|NA|NA|TRBJ1-5
TGTGCCAGCAGCTTACAGGGAAGCAATCAGCCCCAGCATTTT
CASSLQGSNQPQHF
>TRBV6-2/TRBV6-3|few|NA|TRBJ2-1
TGTGCCAGCAAGAGCTCCTACAATGAGCAGTTCTTC
CASKSSYNEQFF
>TRBV7-9|NA|NA|TRBJ2-3
TGTGCCAGCAGCTCCTTGGCCCCCGGGAAGAGCACAGATACGCAGTATTTT
CASSSLAPGKSTDTQYF
>TRBV4-2|many|TRBD2|TRBJ2-3
TGTGCCAGCAGCCGGACTAGCGGGGGGGCCACAGATACGCAGTATTTT
CASSRTSGGATDTQYF
>TRBV4-2|many|TRBD2|TRBJ2-5
TGTGCCAGCAGCCAAGATCTTGGGTGGGGGGGAGAGACCCAGTACTTC
CASSQDLGWGGETQYF
>TRBV6-5|NA|NA|TRBJ1-6
NA
CASSYSFAGGTGSPLHF
>TRBV27|few|TRBD2|TRBJ2-1
TGTGCCAGCAGTTCAAGACTAGCGGGGACCAATGAGCAGTTCTTC
CASSSRLAGTNEQFF
>TRBV20-1|NA|NA|TRBJ2-3
TGCAGTGCTAGTAGGGGGACGGGGTCGGATACGCAGTATTTT
CSASRGTGSDTQYF
>TRBV27|NA|NA|TRBJ1-2
TGTGCCAGCAGTTTATCGAGCGACGGAGGCTATGGCTACACCTTC
CASSLSSDGGYGYTF
>TRBV12-3/TRBV12-4|NA|NA|TRBJ2-5
TGTGCCAGCAGTTTCTATGGAATTCCCCAAGAGACCCAGTACTTC
CASSFYGIPQETQYF
>TRBV4-3|NA|NA|TRBJ1-5
TGCGCCAGCAGCCAAGATAGAGTTTGGAATGAGGGCTATAGCAATCAGCCCCAGCATTTT
CASSQDRVWNEGYSNQPQHF
>TRBV12-3/TRBV12-4|NA|NA|TRBJ1-1
TGTGCCAGCAGTTTCAGGACAAACACTGAAGCTTTCTTT
CASSFRTNTEAFF
>TRBV27|NA|TRBD1|TRBJ1-2
TGTGCCAGCAGTCCCGGGACAGGTTTCCTCTGTGGCTACACCTTC
CASSPGTGFLCGYTF
>TRBV5-1|NA|NA|TRBJ1-1
TGCGCCAGCAGCCCGGAGGGGGTGGAAGCTTTCTTT
CASSPEGVEAFF
>TRBV19|once|TRBD1|TRBJ1-2
TGTGCCAGTAGTACCGGGACAGGGTTCGCTAACTATGGCTACACCTTC
CASSTGTGFANYGYTF
>TRBV4-1|once|TRBD1|TRBJ1-4
TGCGCCAGCAGCCGGGACAGAAATAATGAAAAACTGTTTTTT
CASSRDRNNEKLFF
>TRBV12-3/TRBV12-4|NA|NA|TRBJ1-4
TGTGCCAGCAGCCCCCGCGAGGGCCAGGCTGAAAAACTGTTTTTT
CASSPREGQAEKLFF